The clone carrying this TCR beta chain was counted between two and nine times. What it binds is unknown. This specimen comes from a study of spatial heterogeneity in lung cancer. At the level of the study: Alpha-chain sequences were consistently detected less often than beta-chain sequences. Findings and limits, study-wide: Circulating ubiquitous expanded tumor TCRs were observed more frequently at resection than at follow-up.

MiXCR was run by TCRdb on the 5' RACE reads, yielding one entry per CDR3 protein. The sample lists tens of thousands of distinct CDR3 sequences, more than 10% occurring once. Noted time point: sample taken at primary tumor resection. Unsorted whole RNA samples from tumor, nontumor lung or frozen PBMC were sequenced. This sequence was found in a male donor with early-stage non-small cell lung cancer. Here the sequenced sample was PBMCs, taken at surgery.

The CDR3 loop is CASSLYGGNEKLFF. CDR3 sequence (DNA): TGTGCCAGCAGCCTTTACGGGGGAAATGAAAAACTGTTTTTT. The chain is built from TRBV7-2 and TRBJ1-4, with a weak D call TRBD1 (5 bases). V was clipped by 5 bases and J by 5 bases, with 12 bases between them. The germline V gene has CDR1 SGHTA and CDR2 FQGNSA. There are 14 residues in the CDR3.